The clone carrying this T cell receptor (beta chain) was detected once. Antigen: not known. The CDR3 contains 15 residues. The germline V gene has CDR1 SEHNR and CDR2 FQNEAQ (reference sequence). The ends were cut back, 0 bases at V and 8 bases at J, with 13 bases in the middle. Autoimmune disease history or systemic immunosuppression led to patient exclusion. Assay used: immunoSEQ multiplex PCR; TCRdb lists only in-frame clones, some missing. The table has tens of thousands of clones, around 90% seen once. This specimen comes from a study of OX40 agonist ivuxolimab in advanced cancers. About the study: Every 2 weeks, patients got intravenous ivuxolimab at one of six dose levels (0.01-10 mg/kg).

Study findings and constraints: More expanded clones were seen, on average, in CD8+ T cells than in CD4+.

V usage is TRBV7-9 and J usage is TRBJ1-4; D is undetermined. The sample here was CD4+ or CD8+ T cells sorted from blood, taken in a trial of the OX40 agonist ivuxolimab. The source of this sequence is an adult with an advanced solid tumor such as melanoma, head and neck, liver or kidney cancer. The CDR3 coding sequence is TGTGCCAGCAGCTTAGCAGGGCCTGTTGGCGAAAAACTGTTTTTT. Residues: CASSLAGPVGEKLFF.